The 26 T cell receptor beta chains given below trace back to one sample, sequenced in a study of T cells in Graves' hyperthyroidism and ophthalmopathy. The investigators amplified TCR beta CDR3 regions from RNA transcripts. The HTBI primer set drove a first-round RT-PCR of the TCR CDR3. TCRdb ran MiXCR on the multiplex PCR reads and lists one entry per CDR3 protein. Found here are about 610,000 distinct CDR3 sequences, approximately 15% of them singletons; the top ten hold roughly 3.3%. The specimen was blood. All receptors come from a woman in her thirties or forties with Graves' ophthalmopathy.

This clonotype was seen at least ten times. The rearrangement links TRBV6-1 to TRBJ2-7, with TRBD2 matching over 13 bases. Unmatched junction bases numbered 7, after V lost 5 bases and J lost 6 bases. Germline loops: CDR1 MNHNS, CDR2 SASEGT. This CDR3 comprises 15 residues. The CDR3 coding sequence is TGTGCCAGCAGTAAACTAGCGGGAGGGCCCATCGAGCAGTACTTC. This sequence encodes CASSKLAGGPIEQYF.

This clonotype came up many times. V is TRBV5-4 and J is TRBJ2-1; perhaps TRBD2 as D (5 bases). Per the germline V gene, CDR1 is SGHNT and CDR2 is YYREEE (reference sequence). The CDR3 is 14 amino acids. Trimming pared 5 bases from V and 0 bases from J, leaving 9 bases between. Written as DNA, the CDR3 is TGTGCCAGCAGTCAGCGGAGCTCCTACAATGAGCAGTTCTTC. Its translation is CASSQRSSYNEQFF.

This clonotype has more than one count but fewer than ten. The V gene is TRBV11-2, the J gene TRBJ2-2; TRBD2 aligns across 8 bases. The CDR3 has 16 amino acids. Germline V CDR1 and CDR2: SGHAT, FQNNGV. V shed 1 base, J shed 6 bases, and the junction held 7 bases outside the gene matches. CDR3 region: CASSLVTAGVSGELFF. The DNA for the CDR3 is TGTGCCAGCAGCTTAGTCACAGCGGGGGTGTCCGGGGAGCTGTTTTTT.

This clonotype was counted many times. This chain uses TRBV11-2 with TRBJ2-2, with D unresolved. Germline V lookup: CDR1 SGHAT, CDR2 FQNNGV. V dropped 5 bases and J dropped 8 bases, with 9 bases sitting between them. The CDR3 runs 12 residues. CDR3 in DNA: TGTGCCAGCAGCATCCTGCGGGGGGAGCTGTTTTTT. Translated, it gives CASSILRGELFF. The full variable domain, with the rest looked up from reference TRBV11-2 and TRBJ2-2, is EAGVAQSPRYKIIEKRQSVAFWCNPISGHATLYWYQQILGQGPKLLIQFQNNGVVDDSQLPKDRFSAERLKGVDSTLKIQPAKLEDSAVYLCASSILRGELFFGEGSRLTVL.

Ten or more counts support this clonotype. The chain couples TRBV12-3 or TRBV12-4 to TRBJ2-1; a weak D match, TRBD1 (6 bases). V shed 0 bases and J shed 4 bases, with 13 bases lying between them. The CDR3 is made up of 16 amino acids. The CDR3 sequence: CASSLAKGVVYNEQFF. CDR3 in DNA: TGTGCCAGCAGTTTAGCTAAGGGGGTAGTATACAATGAGCAGTTCTTC.

The CDR3 DNA reads as TGTGCCAGCAGTGACCGTCTAGCGGGGGGCGGTAAAGAGACCCAGTACTTC. Translating it yields CASSDRLAGGGKETQYF. The J gene is TRBJ2-5, the V gene TRBV2; 11 bases agree with TRBD2. The junction had 9 bases not matched to a gene; V was cut back by 3 bases and J by 3 bases. There are 17 residues in the CDR3. CDR1 SNHLY and CDR2 FYNNEI come from the germline V gene.

V usage is TRBV20-1 and J usage is TRBJ2-1; 12 bases align to TRBD2. Germline assignment: CDR1 DFQATT and CDR2 SNEGSKA (reference sequence). Losses at the gene ends were 1 base for V and 0 bases for J; bases not matched to a gene: 10. The CDR3 contains 19 residues. The CDR3 loop is CSARGPTSGSFSSYNEQFF. The CDR3 bases are TGCAGTGCTAGAGGCCCGACTAGCGGGAGCTTCAGCTCCTACAATGAGCAGTTCTTC.

The sample holds many counts of this clonotype. This chain joins TRBV12-3 or TRBV12-4 and TRBJ1-1; D uncertain. This CDR3 has 14 residues. Trimming cost V 4 bases and J 5 bases, with 14 bases left between them. The DNA of the CDR3 is TGTGCCAGCAGTTCCCCTCGACGGAGGACTGAAGCTTTCTTT. It translates to CASSSPRRRTEAFF.

This clonotype was detected a few times. The gene calls are TRBV5-1 and TRBJ2-2; D gene ambiguous. Germline CDR1 is SGHRS and CDR2 is YFSETQ. This CDR3 is 17 amino acids long. The V and J ends lost 7 bases and 2 bases respectively, with 21 bases between them. CDR3 nucleotide sequence: TGCGCCAGCGATTGTACAGTCGCCTCCCGAAACACCGGGGAGCTGTTTTTT. Translation: CASDCTVASRNTGELFF.

This clonotype was detected ten times or more. The chain combines TRBV27 with TRBJ1-1; unclear D gene. Trimming stripped 3 bases from V and 3 bases from J, with 14 bases between. The CDR3 has 15 amino acids. CDR1 MNHEY and CDR2 SMNVEV come from the germline V gene (reference sequence). In DNA form, the CDR3 reads TGTGCCAGCAGTTTCCACTCGATCGCGGACACTGAAGCTTTCTTT. It is translated as CASSFHSIADTEAFF.

This clonotype was counted at least ten times. The rearrangement links TRBV2 to TRBJ2-1, with D uncertain. The germline V and J ends were trimmed by 3 bases and 4 bases, with 4 bases remaining between them. Germline assignment: CDR1 SNHLY and CDR2 FYNNEI. The CDR3 loop spans 12 amino acids. CDR3 DNA: TGTGCCAGCAGTGATCGTTACAATGAGCAGTTCTTC. This encodes CASSDRYNEQFF. Based on the CDR3 plus reference TRBV2 and TRBJ2-1, the full variable domain is EPEVTQTPSHQVTQMGQEVILRCVPISNHLYFYWYRQILGQKVEFLVSFYNNEISEKSEIFDDQFSVERPDGSNFTLKIRSTKLEDSAMYFCASSDRYNEQFFGPGTRLTVL.

This clonotype has ten or more counts. As DNA, the CDR3 is TGCGCCAGCAGCTTGCCCTCCTTAGATACGCAGTATTTT. Its translation: CASSLPSLDTQYF. V and J are TRBV5-1 and TRBJ2-3, with D uncertain. The CDR3 loop spans 13 amino acids. V dropped 1 base and J dropped 5 bases, with 8 bases sitting between them. The V gene's germline CDR1 is SGHRS and CDR2 YFSETQ.

The V gene is TRBV18, the J gene TRBJ2-7, with 7 bases that match TRBD1. The V gene end was trimmed by 3 bases and the J gene end by 5 bases; junction bases not matched to a gene: 13. Germline V gene lookup returns CDR1 KGHSH and CDR2 LQKENI. The CDR3 sequence is 16 residues long. Here the CDR3 DNA reads TGTGCCAGCTCACCGCTACCAAGACAGGGATCCCACGAGCAGTACTTC. Its protein product is CASSPLPRQGSHEQYF.

This clonotype was observed a few times. This may come from a read error, since a much larger clone is one base off. The chain has TRBV7-3 and TRBJ2-7; no firm D call. Near its end, the DNA agrees better with TRBJ2-1, so the J call may be wrong. Germline V gene sequence: CDR1 SGHTA, CDR2 FQGTGA. The CDR3 spans 15 residues. This chain's CDR3 is CASSLSSLTSYEQFF. The CDR3 region has the DNA TGTGCCAGCAGCTTATCATCACTAACTTCCTACGAGCAGTTCTTC.

This clonotype appeared many times. V gene TRBV7-2 combines with J gene TRBJ1-2; 8 bases line up with TRBD1. V dropped 1 base and J dropped 6; count of bases not matched to a gene: 7. The CDR3 length is 15 residues. Per germline, CDR1 SGHTA and CDR2 FQGNSA. CDR3 protein: CASSLDGQGLDGYTF. The DNA of the CDR3 is TGTGCCAGCAGCTTAGACGGACAGGGTTTGGATGGCTACACCTTC.

The rearrangement uses TRBV6-2 or TRBV6-3 and TRBJ1-3, with TRBD1 identical over 7 bases. The V gene end was trimmed by 7 bases and the J gene end by 4 bases; junction bases not matched to a gene: 10. The CDR3 is 15 amino acids. Germline CDR1 and CDR2: MNHEY and SVGEGT. CDR3 in amino acids: CASKPGQQIGNTIYF. The CDR3 nucleotides are TGTGCCAGCAAACCGGGACAGCAGATCGGAAACACCATATATTTT.

This clonotype was recorded many times. The rearrangement links TRBV5-1 to TRBJ1-1; a possible D gene is TRBD1 (5 bases). The CDR3 extends over 14 amino acids. V lost 2 bases and J lost 1, with 9 bases in between. CDR1 is SGHRS and CDR2 is YFSETQ in the germline V gene. CDR3 loop: CASSLADRNTEAFF. The DNA of the CDR3 is TGCGCCAGCAGCTTAGCCGACAGGAACACTGAAGCTTTCTTT.

The table lists this clonotype with a few counts. The chain links TRBV6-1 to TRBJ2-2; the D is unclear. Germline lookup yields CDR1 MNHNS and CDR2 SASEGT. V lost 5 bases to trimming and J lost 5 bases, with 18 bases between them. CDR3 length equals 16 residues. CDR3 loop: CASSHGGAPLTGELFF. CDR3 DNA: TGTGCCAGCAGTCACGGTGGAGCCCCGTTGACCGGGGAGCTGTTTTTT.

Only a few counts were recorded for this clonotype. This chain connects TRBV6-1 to TRBJ2-7, with 8 bases lining up with TRBD2. The CDR3 extends over 18 amino acids. From germline, CDR1 is MNHNS and CDR2 SASEGT. V was clipped by 6 bases and J by 0 bases; unmatched bases: 16. CDR3 in DNA: TGTGCCAGCAGGTCCGTAAGAGCGGGAGTAGGTCCCTCCTACGAGCAGTACTTC. This codes for CASRSVRAGVGPSYEQYF.

V gene TRBV4-1 combines with J gene TRBJ1-5; TRBD1 aligns across 7 bases. The CDR3 consists of 17 residues. CDR1 is MGHRA, CDR2 YSYEKL, per germline. V shed 0 bases, J shed 3 bases, and the junction held 8 bases outside the gene matches. The CDR3 DNA is TGCGCCAGCAGCCAAGACCCCGGCAGGGGGGACAATCAGCCCCAGCATTTT. Its translation: CASSQDPGRGDNQPQHF.

Concerning this clonotype itself: A much larger clone differs by one base, so this may be a read error. The chain joins TRBV20-1 to TRBJ2-1, with 11 bases fitting TRBD2. The CDR3 consists of 16 residues. Germline CDR1 is DFQATT and CDR2 is SNEGSKA (reference sequence). V was pared by 0 bases and J by 7 bases, with 8 bases of the junction left unmatched. The chain's CDR3 is CSARDTGLAGGNEQFF. DNA of the CDR3: TGCAGTGCTAGAGATACGGGCCTAGCGGGAGGAAATGAGCAGTTCTTC.

This chain joins TRBV5-1 and TRBJ2-2, with a tentative D call TRBD2 (8 bases). Trimming removed 3 bases at V and 7 bases at J, with 13 bases between. Germline CDR1 SGHRS, CDR2 YFSETQ. The CDR3 is made up of 14 amino acids. The DNA of the CDR3 is TGCGCCAGCAGCTATAGCGGGACAGTCGGGGAGCTGTTTTTT. Amino acids: CASSYSGTVGELFF.

To note about this clonotype: Relative to the germline gene, one junction end is altered; a read error may explain this. The rearrangement links TRBV28 to TRBJ2-7; TRBD2 aligns across 9 bases. CDR3 length: 15 amino acids. The germline V gene has CDR1 MDHEN and CDR2 SYDVKM. The CDR3 sequence is CASSLGGGTSYGQYF. In nucleotides, the CDR3 is TGTGCCAGCAGCTTGGGGGGCGGGACTAGCTACGGGCAGTACTTC.

In this sample, this clonotype turned up a few times. The V gene is TRBV12-3 or TRBV12-4, the J gene TRBJ2-2, with 7 bases lining up with TRBD1. The V and J ends lost 5 bases and 0 bases, in that order; junction bases with no gene match: 3. CDR3 size: 15 residues. This CDR3 reads CASSVGQTNTGELFF. The CDR3 nucleotides read TGTGCCAGCAGTGTGGGACAGACGAACACCGGGGAGCTGTTTTTT.

This clonotype was seen ten or more times. The V call is TRBV28, the J call TRBJ2-1; TRBD2 matches 11 bases. Germline loops: CDR1 MDHEN, CDR2 SYDVKM. The CDR3 extends over 16 amino acids. The junction had 6 bases not matched to a gene; V was cut back by 2 bases and J by 6 bases. CDR3 bases: TGTGCCAGCAGTTTACCCCTACTAGCGGGAGTCAATGAGCAGTTCTTC. It encodes CASSLPLLAGVNEQFF.

As to this clonotype: Given a much more abundant clone one base away, this may be a read error. The genes are TRBV7-2 and TRBJ2-7; a possible D gene is TRBD2 (5 bases). This CDR3 is 15 amino acids long. CDR1 is SGHTA and CDR2 is FQGNSA in the germline V gene. The V gene lost 2 bases and the J gene lost 2 bases, with 13 bases spanning the gap. Here the CDR3 reads CASSLREGSPYEQYF. The CDR3, as DNA: TGTGCCAGCAGCTTAAGGGAAGGGAGTCCCTACGAGCAGTACTTC.